The clone carrying this TCR beta chain has only a few counts. The target antigen is unknown. This sample was taken from a study of cytomegalovirus exposure and HLA in healthy donors. The CDR3 extends over 14 amino acids. Trimming removed 11 bases from V and 6 bases from J; junction bases left unmatched: 11. Germline-derived CDR1 and CDR2 are ENHRY and SYGVKD. The study's findings and limits: The study listed under 200 cytomegalovirus-associated TCR beta chains. A few of the chains that were CMV-associated were confirmed in vitro to be specific for CMV antigens.

TCRdb's copy holds only in-frame clones and misses some; the assay was immunoSEQ multiplex PCR. The sample has some 250,000 clones, 90% seen once. Sequencing input: PBMCs. This clonotype was sampled from a woman in her thirties in good health and CMV-seronegative. The genes are TRBV10-3 and TRBJ2-4; 9 bases are a match to TRBD2. The CDR3 DNA follows: TGTGCCTCCCGAGGGGGAGCGGGAGGAAACATTCAGTACTTC. Its translation: CASRGGAGGNIQYF.